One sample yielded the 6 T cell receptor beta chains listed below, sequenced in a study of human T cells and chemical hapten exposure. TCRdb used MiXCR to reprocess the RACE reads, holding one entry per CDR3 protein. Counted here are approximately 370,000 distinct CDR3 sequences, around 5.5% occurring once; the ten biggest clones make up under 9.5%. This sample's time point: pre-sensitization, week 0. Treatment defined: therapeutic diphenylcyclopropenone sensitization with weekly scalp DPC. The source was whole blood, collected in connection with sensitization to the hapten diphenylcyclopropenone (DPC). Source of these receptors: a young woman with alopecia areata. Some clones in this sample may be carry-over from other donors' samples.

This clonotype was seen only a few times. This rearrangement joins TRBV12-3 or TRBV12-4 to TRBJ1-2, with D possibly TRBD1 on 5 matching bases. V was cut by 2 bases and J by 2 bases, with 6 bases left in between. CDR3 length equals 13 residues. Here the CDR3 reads CASSLRQNYGYTF. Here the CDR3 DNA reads TGTGCCAGCAGTTTAAGACAGAACTATGGCTACACCTTC.

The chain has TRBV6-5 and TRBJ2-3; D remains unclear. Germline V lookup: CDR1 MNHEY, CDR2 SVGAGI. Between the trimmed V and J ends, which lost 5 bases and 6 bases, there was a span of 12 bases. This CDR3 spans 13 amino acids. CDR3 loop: CASSTEPDDTQYF. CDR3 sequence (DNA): TGTGCCAGCAGTACCGAGCCAGACGATACGCAGTATTTT.

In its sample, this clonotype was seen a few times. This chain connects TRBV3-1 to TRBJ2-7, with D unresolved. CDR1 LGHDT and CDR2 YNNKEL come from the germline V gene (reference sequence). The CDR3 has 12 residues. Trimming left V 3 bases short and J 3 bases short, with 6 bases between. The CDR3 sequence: CASSQSIYEQYF. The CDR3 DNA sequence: TGTGCCAGCAGCCAGAGTATCTACGAGCAGTACTTC.

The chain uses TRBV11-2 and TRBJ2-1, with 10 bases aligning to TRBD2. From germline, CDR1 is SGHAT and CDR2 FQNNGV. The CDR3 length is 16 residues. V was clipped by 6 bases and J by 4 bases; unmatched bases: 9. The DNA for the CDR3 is TGTGCCAGCAGGCCTTTAGCGGGGGGCCTATACAATGAGCAGTTCTTC. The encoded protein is CASRPLAGGLYNEQFF. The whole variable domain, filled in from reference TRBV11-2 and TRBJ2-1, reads EAGVAQSPRYKIIEKRQSVAFWCNPISGHATLYWYQQILGQGPKLLIQFQNNGVVDDSQLPKDRFSAERLKGVDSTLKIQPAKLEDSAVYLCASRPLAGGLYNEQFFGPGTRLTVL.

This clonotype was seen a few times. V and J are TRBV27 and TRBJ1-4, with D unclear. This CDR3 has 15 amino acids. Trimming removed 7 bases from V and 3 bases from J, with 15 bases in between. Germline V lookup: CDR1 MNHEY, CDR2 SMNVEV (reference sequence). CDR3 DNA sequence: TGTGCCAGCAAACTGCAGTTTGCGGCTAATGAAAAACTGTTTTTT. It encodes CASKLQFAANEKLFF.

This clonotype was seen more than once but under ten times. The CDR3 DNA reads TGCGCCAGCAGCCAAATTTTGGTTGAAAAACTGTTTTTT. Translated: CASSQILVEKLFF. The chain is built from TRBV4-1 and TRBJ1-4; D ambiguous. This CDR3 is 13 amino acids long. V gave up 2 bases and J gave up 7 bases, with 8 bases separating them. Per the germline V gene, CDR1 is MGHRA and CDR2 is YSYEKL.